These 14 T cell receptor beta chains came from one sample sequenced in a study of graft-versus-host responses after intestinal transplantation. The protocol was immunoSEQ multiplex PCR, while the TCRdb copy is restricted to in-frame clones and leaves out a portion. Of some 90,000 clones detected, 80% to 95% appear once; the ten largest clones hold about 0.44%. These receptors' antigens are unknown. Sequencing was performed on unstimulated CD8+ T cells sorted from spleen or lymph node cells, taken before transplant. The receptors come from a human donor who was the organ donor for an intestinal transplant.

This chain uses TRBV19 with TRBJ2-1; 10 bases align to TRBD2. The CDR3 loop spans 14 amino acids. V dropped 8 bases and J dropped 2; count of bases not matched to a gene: 3. Germline CDR1 is LNHDA and CDR2 is SQIVND (reference sequence). As DNA, the CDR3 is TGTGCCAGTGTAGCGGGGGGAACCTACAATGAGCAGTTCTTC. The encoded protein is CASVAGGTYNEQFF.

CDR3 DNA: TGTGCCAGCAGCCCCAATTTGTACGAGCAGTACTTC. Encoded protein: CASSPNLYEQYF. The rearrangement uses TRBV7-8 and TRBJ2-7, with D unresolved. The CDR3 is made up of 12 amino acids. Trimming shortened V by 5 bases and J by 4 bases, and 9 bases separated the two germline ends. Germline-derived CDR1 and CDR2 are SGHVS and FQNEAQ. Filled out from reference TRBV7-8 and TRBJ2-7, the complete variable domain reads GAGVSQSPRYKVAKRGQDVALRCDPISGHVSLFWYQQALGQGPEFLTYFQNEAQLDKSGLPSDRFFAERPEGSVSTLKIQRTQQEDSAVYLCASSPNLYEQYFGPGTRLTVT.

The V and J genes are TRBV5-1 and TRBJ2-3, with 7 bases matching TRBD2. The CDR3 has 17 amino acids. Germline loops: CDR1 SGHRS, CDR2 YFSETQ. The V gene end was trimmed by 0 bases and the J gene end by 1 base; junction bases not matched to a gene: 8. For the CDR3, the DNA is TGCGCCAGCAGCTTGGATCACCTAGCGGTGGGCACAGATACGCAGTATTTT. Translation: CASSLDHLAVGTDTQYF.

The chain recombines TRBV18 with TRBJ2-5; TRBD2 matches at 7 bases. V was clipped by 3 bases and J by 5 bases; unmatched bases: 3. The length of the CDR3 is 13 residues. Germline CDR1 is KGHSH and CDR2 is LQKENI. This CDR3 reads CASSPPSGETQYF. CDR3 nucleotide sequence: TGTGCCAGCTCACCCCCTAGCGGTGAGACCCAGTACTTC.

This clone was seen more than once but under ten times. V gene TRBV5-4 combines with J gene TRBJ1-3, with TRBD1 as a possible D gene (5 bases). Trimming stripped 0 bases from V and 4 bases from J, with 8 bases between. The CDR3 is 14 residues long. CDR1 is SGHNT and CDR2 is YYREEE in the germline V gene (reference sequence). Here the CDR3 reads CASSLAGLGNTIYF. The CDR3 DNA reads TGTGCCAGCAGCTTGGCAGGGTTAGGAAACACCATATATTTT.

The V gene is TRBV13, the J gene TRBJ2-1; TRBD2 is a possible D gene (5 bases). The V gene lost 5 bases and the J gene lost 8 bases, with 19 bases spanning the gap. Germline assignment: CDR1 PRHDT and CDR2 FYEKMQ (reference sequence). The CDR3 totals 15 residues. The CDR3 DNA sequence: TGTGCCAGCAGCCCCTTCGGACTGGATGGCCATGAGCAGTTCTTC. This codes for CASSPFGLDGHEQFF.

The chain recombines TRBV7-9 with TRBJ1-4; D call uncertain. Germline CDR1 reads SEHNR; CDR2 reads FQNEAQ (reference sequence). V was clipped by 5 bases and J by 6 bases, with 19 bases between them. The CDR3 loop spans 16 amino acids. CDR3 bases: TGTGCCAGCAGCACTACAAAGGCGACCTACGATGAAAAACTGTTTTTT. It translates to CASSTTKATYDEKLFF.

The chain carries TRBV9 and TRBJ1-5, with 7 positions matching TRBD1. CDR3 length equals 15 residues. With 4 bases clipped from V and 3 bases from J, the junction kept 7 bases outside the gene matches. Germline CDR1 and CDR2: SGDLS and YYNGEE. CDR3 in amino acids: CASSSGTAYNQPQHF. CDR3 sequence (DNA): TGTGCCAGCAGCTCCGGGACAGCCTACAATCAGCCCCAGCATTTT.

The genes are TRBV10-3 and TRBJ2-2, with TRBD2 matching 10 bases. The CDR3 is 15 residues long. V shed 4 bases and J 6 bases; nucleotides not matched to a gene: 5. Germline CDR1 reads ENHRY; CDR2 reads SYGVKD. The CDR3 reads CAISAPAGGPGELFF. CDR3 nucleotide sequence: TGTGCCATCAGTGCTCCAGCGGGGGGGCCCGGGGAGCTGTTTTTT.

The chain recombines TRBV4-3 with TRBJ1-6, with 9 bases that match TRBD1. The CDR3 has 16 residues. Germline lookup yields CDR1 LGHNA and CDR2 YSLEER. V dropped 2 bases and J dropped 7; count of bases not matched to a gene: 6. CDR3 sequence reads: CASSQSAGQGNSPLHF. The CDR3 nucleotides read TGCGCCAGCAGCCAAAGCGCCGGACAGGGGAATTCACCCCTCCACTTT.

The CDR3 bases are TGTGCCTGGTCGGGGACTACACCGCGCGAGCAGTTCTTC. Encoded protein: CAWSGTTPREQFF. This rearrangement joins TRBV30 to TRBJ2-1, with 7 positions matching TRBD2. Germline trimming cut 5 bases from V and 10 bases from J; bases unmatched to any gene: 11. Germline V CDR1 and CDR2: GTSNPN, SVGIG (reference sequence). CDR3 length: 13 residues.

The V gene is TRBV9, the J gene TRBJ2-7; D not resolved. The CDR3 consists of 13 residues. Per germline, CDR1 SGDLS and CDR2 YYNGEE. V was cut by 0 bases and J by 2 bases, with 6 bases left in between. The chain's CDR3 is CASSVGETYEQYF. The CDR3 coding sequence is TGTGCCAGCAGCGTAGGAGAGACCTACGAGCAGTACTTC.

A few counts support this clone. The chain has TRBV6-5 and TRBJ2-3, with D perhaps TRBD1 (6 bases). The CDR3 spans 15 residues. CDR1 is MNHEY, CDR2 SVGAGI, per germline. V was pared by 1 base and J by 3 bases, with 11 bases between. Here the CDR3 DNA reads TGTGCCAGCAGTTACTACAAAACAGGGACAGATACGCAGTATTTT. This translates into CASSYYKTGTDTQYF.

This clone was observed once. The CDR3 DNA reads as TGTGCCAGCAGCCCCATAGCGGATCCGAGACGACAAGAGACCCAGTACTTC. The encoded protein is CASSPIADPRRQETQYF. V usage is TRBV11-2 and J usage is TRBJ2-5, with D perhaps TRBD2 (6 bases). The ends were cut back, 5 bases at V and 2 bases at J, with 21 bases in the middle. Germline V CDR1 and CDR2: SGHAT, FQNNGV. The CDR3 length is 17 residues.